This is a list of T cell receptor beta chains from one sample in a study of blood T cell repertoires in COVID-19. Produced via immunoSEQ multiplex PCR; TCRdb's table is partial and in-frame only. The table lists about 180,000 clones, 80% to 90% of them singletons. The source material was peripheral blood. The receptors originated from a man aged 35 to 55 with active or convalescent COVID-19. The CDR3 runs from the conserved cysteine through the conserved F or W. Each record gives: D gene, J gene, clone size, V gene, CDR3 protein, CDR3 DNA. The D gene is left open where the match is weak. Where a row states a size, it is once, few, many or the class of an expanded clone; other rows omit it.

D gene: NA; J gene: TRBJ1-6; clone size: NA; V gene: TRBV12-2; CDR3 protein: CASRLEKQGRWSPLHF; CDR3 DNA: TGTGCAAGTCGCTTAGAGAAACAGGGAAGGTGGTCACCCCTCCACTTT
D gene: TRBD2; J gene: TRBJ2-5; clone size: NA; V gene: TRBV11-2; CDR3 protein: CASSLGLAGQETQYF; CDR3 DNA: TGTGCCAGCAGCTTAGGCCTAGCGGGGCAAGAGACCCAGTACTTC
D gene: NA; J gene: TRBJ1-2; clone size: NA; V gene: TRBV12-3/TRBV12-4; CDR3 protein: CASSLGARSGYTF; CDR3 DNA: TGTGCCAGCAGTTTAGGGGCCCGAAGTGGCTACACCTTC
D gene: TRBD1; J gene: TRBJ1-1; clone size: NA; V gene: TRBV5-1; CDR3 protein: CASSLAGTELEAFF; CDR3 DNA: TGCGCCAGCAGCTTGGCTGGGACAGAACTCGAAGCTTTCTTT
D gene: TRBD1; J gene: TRBJ1-5; clone size: once; V gene: TRBV2; CDR3 protein: CASRAGGYSNQPQHF; CDR3 DNA: TGTGCCAGCAGAGCAGGGGGATATAGCAATCAGCCCCAGCATTTT
D gene: NA; J gene: TRBJ1-1; clone size: once; V gene: TRBV7-2; CDR3 protein: CASSIYRVGAEAFF; CDR3 DNA: TGTGCCAGCAGCATTTACAGGGTGGGTGCTGAAGCTTTCTTT
D gene: TRBD2; J gene: TRBJ2-7; clone size: NA; V gene: TRBV6-2/TRBV6-3; CDR3 protein: CASSYRTSGYEQYF; CDR3 DNA: TGTGCCAGCAGTTACAGGACTAGCGGATACGAGCAGTACTTC
D gene: TRBD1; J gene: TRBJ2-7; clone size: NA; V gene: TRBV5-4; CDR3 protein: CASSGDRGGEQYF; CDR3 DNA: TGTGCCAGCAGCGGGGACAGGGGCGGGGAGCAGTACTTC
D gene: TRBD2; J gene: TRBJ2-5; clone size: NA; V gene: TRBV5-8; CDR3 protein: CASSLMTSGGQRETQYF; CDR3 DNA: TGTGCCAGCAGCTTAATGACTAGCGGGGGGCAACGGGAGACCCAGTACTTC
D gene: NA; J gene: TRBJ1-2; clone size: NA; V gene: TRBV24-1; CDR3 protein: CATSPDGYGYTF; CDR3 DNA: TGTGCCACCAGTCCTGACGGGTATGGCTACACCTTC
D gene: TRBD2; J gene: TRBJ2-1; clone size: NA; V gene: TRBV27; CDR3 protein: CASHSGTSGLNEQFF; CDR3 DNA: TGTGCCAGCCACTCGGGGACTAGCGGGCTCAATGAGCAGTTCTTC
D gene: NA; J gene: TRBJ1-1; clone size: NA; V gene: TRBV5-1; CDR3 protein: CASATGQMNTEAFF; CDR3 DNA: TGCGCCAGCGCCACTGGACAGATGAACACTGAAGCTTTCTTT
D gene: TRBD1; J gene: TRBJ1-4; clone size: NA; V gene: TRBV4-2; CDR3 protein: CASSQGDRTKLFF; CDR3 DNA: TGTGCCAGCAGCCAAGGGGACAGGACCAAACTGTTTTTT
D gene: TRBD1; J gene: TRBJ1-1; clone size: NA; V gene: TRBV4-1; CDR3 protein: CASSQPVRGANTEAFF; CDR3 DNA: TGCGCCAGCAGCCAACCGGTCAGGGGGGCGAACACTGAAGCTTTCTTT
D gene: TRBD1; J gene: TRBJ1-2; clone size: NA; V gene: TRBV27; CDR3 protein: CASSLRVRGDDGYTF; CDR3 DNA: TGTGCCAGCAGTTTAAGGGTCAGGGGGGATGATGGCTACACCTTC
D gene: NA; J gene: TRBJ2-7; clone size: NA; V gene: TRBV19; CDR3 protein: CASSVQGGYYEQYF; CDR3 DNA: TGTGCCAGTAGTGTCCAGGGGGGATATTACGAGCAGTACTTC
D gene: TRBD2; J gene: TRBJ2-4; clone size: NA; V gene: TRBV4-3; CDR3 protein: CASSRQLLAGALIIQYF; CDR3 DNA: TGCGCCAGCAGCCGCCAACTACTAGCGGGGGCTCTAATCATTCAGTACTTC
D gene: NA; J gene: TRBJ1-2; clone size: NA; V gene: TRBV4-1; CDR3 protein: CASSHLGQGDYGYTF; CDR3 DNA: TGCGCCAGCAGCCATTTGGGGCAGGGCGACTATGGCTACACCTTC
D gene: TRBD1; J gene: TRBJ1-1; clone size: NA; V gene: TRBV27; CDR3 protein: CASRGQGMNTEAFF; CDR3 DNA: TGTGCCAGCAGGGGACAGGGAATGAACACTGAAGCTTTCTTT
D gene: TRBD2; J gene: TRBJ2-3; clone size: NA; V gene: TRBV7-2; CDR3 protein: CASSILAALTDTQYF; CDR3 DNA: TGTGCCAGCAGCATACTAGCGGCTCTCACAGATACGCAGTATTTT
D gene: TRBD1; J gene: TRBJ1-4; clone size: once; V gene: TRBV3-1/TRBV3-2; CDR3 protein: CASSLGQGNEKLFF; CDR3 DNA: TGTGCCAGCAGCCTGGGACAGGGAAATGAAAAACTGTTTTTT
D gene: TRBD1; J gene: TRBJ1-6; clone size: NA; V gene: TRBV27; CDR3 protein: CASRYRQGAYHSYNSPLHF; CDR3 DNA: TGTGCCAGCAGGTACAGACAGGGGGCCTACCACTCCTATAATTCACCCCTCCACTTT
D gene: TRBD1; J gene: TRBJ1-2; clone size: NA; V gene: TRBV13; CDR3 protein: CASSTRGQVPTYGYTF; CDR3 DNA: TGTGCCAGCAGCACTAGGGGACAGGTCCCGACCTATGGCTACACCTTC
D gene: NA; J gene: TRBJ2-3; clone size: NA; V gene: TRBV6-2/TRBV6-3; CDR3 protein: CASSPGTPPRDTQYF; CDR3 DNA: TGTGCCAGCAGCCCCGGGACTCCCCCAAGGGATACGCAGTATTTT
D gene: TRBD1; J gene: TRBJ1-5; clone size: NA; V gene: TRBV27; CDR3 protein: CASSPDRQGSINQPQHF; CDR3 DNA: TGTGCCAGCAGTCCCGATCGACAGGGGAGCATTAATCAGCCCCAGCATTTT
D gene: NA; J gene: TRBJ1-6; clone size: NA; V gene: TRBV6-1; CDR3 protein: CASSEHRAGYNSPLHF; CDR3 DNA: TGTGCCAGCAGTGAGCACAGGGCCGGCTATAATTCACCCCTCCACTTT
D gene: TRBD1; J gene: TRBJ2-2; clone size: NA; V gene: TRBV29-1; CDR3 protein: CSVDVGQAGELFF; CDR3 DNA: TGCAGCGTTGATGTGGGACAGGCCGGGGAGCTGTTTTTT
D gene: TRBD1; J gene: TRBJ2-7; clone size: NA; V gene: TRBV5-8; CDR3 protein: CASTAGTGGYEQYF; CDR3 DNA: TGTGCCAGTACTGCCGGGACAGGGGGATACGAGCAGTACTTC
D gene: NA; J gene: TRBJ2-3; clone size: NA; V gene: TRBV6-2/TRBV6-3; CDR3 protein: CASSPTRTDSTDTQYF; CDR3 DNA: TGTGCCAGCAGTCCGACTAGGACGGATAGCACAGATACGCAGTATTTT
D gene: NA; J gene: TRBJ2-7; clone size: NA; V gene: TRBV28; CDR3 protein: CASSLADITYEQYF; CDR3 DNA: TGTGCCAGCAGTTTGGCGGACATTACCTACGAGCAGTACTTC
D gene: NA; J gene: TRBJ1-4; clone size: NA; V gene: TRBV28; CDR3 protein: CASSFSRVNEKLFF; CDR3 DNA: TGTGCCAGCAGTTTTAGCAGGGTTAACGAAAAACTGTTTTTT
D gene: NA; J gene: TRBJ2-7; clone size: NA; V gene: TRBV28; CDR3 protein: CASSSPSYEQYF; CDR3 DNA: TGTGCCAGCAGTTCCCCTAGCTACGAGCAGTACTTC
D gene: TRBD1; J gene: TRBJ2-7; clone size: NA; V gene: TRBV28; CDR3 protein: CASTTSQGAPYEQYF; CDR3 DNA: TGTGCCAGCACGACCAGCCAGGGGGCCCCCTACGAGCAGTACTTC
D gene: NA; J gene: TRBJ2-7; clone size: once; V gene: TRBV11-2; CDR3 protein: CASSLVASAGESYEQYF; CDR3 DNA: TGTGCCAGCAGCTTAGTCGCCTCCGCAGGGGAATCCTACGAGCAGTACTTC
D gene: NA; J gene: TRBJ1-5; clone size: NA; V gene: TRBV2; CDR3 protein: CASSGTATGRQPQHF; CDR3 DNA: TGTGCCAGCAGTGGGACAGCGACCGGGCGTCAGCCCCAGCATTTT
D gene: NA; J gene: TRBJ2-1; clone size: NA; V gene: TRBV23-1; CDR3 protein: CASSQSTEPSYNEQFF; CDR3 DNA: TGCGCCAGCAGTCAATCGACAGAACCCTCCTACAATGAGCAGTTCTTC
D gene: TRBD1; J gene: TRBJ1-5; clone size: NA; V gene: TRBV6-6; CDR3 protein: CASSYSGGSGQPQHF; CDR3 DNA: TGTGCCAGCAGTTACTCAGGGGGCTCGGGTCAGCCCCAGCATTTT
D gene: TRBD1; J gene: TRBJ1-1; clone size: NA; V gene: TRBV9; CDR3 protein: CASSVRTGANTEAFF; CDR3 DNA: TGTGCCAGCAGCGTTAGGACAGGGGCGAACACTGAAGCTTTCTTT
D gene: TRBD1; J gene: TRBJ1-5; clone size: NA; V gene: TRBV19; CDR3 protein: CASSFRDRPSNQPQHF; CDR3 DNA: TGTGCCAGTAGTTTCCGGGACAGACCTAGCAATCAGCCCCAGCATTTT
D gene: TRBD1; J gene: TRBJ1-2; clone size: NA; V gene: TRBV19; CDR3 protein: CASSAAGTDYGYTF; CDR3 DNA: TGTGCCAGTAGTGCCGCCGGGACAGACTATGGCTACACCTTC
D gene: NA; J gene: TRBJ1-4; clone size: NA; V gene: TRBV28; CDR3 protein: CASKWGATNEKLFF; CDR3 DNA: TGTGCCAGCAAATGGGGGGCAACTAATGAAAAACTGTTTTTT
D gene: TRBD1; J gene: TRBJ1-2; clone size: NA; V gene: TRBV27; CDR3 protein: CASSLNRGEYGYTF; CDR3 DNA: TGTGCCAGCAGTTTAAACAGGGGGGAGTATGGCTACACCTTC